The 32 T cell receptor beta chains listed next were all sequenced from one sample in a study of TIL therapy for anti-PD-1-resistant metastatic lung cancer (dated by TCRdb to the early 2020s). The time point label, as the study defines it: pre-treatment sample, taken before nivolumab and TIL therapy. TCR beta CDR3 regions were amplified from genomic DNA with the immunoSEQ v3 hsTCRB kit using bias-controlled multiplex PCR. TCRdb retrieved this table from immuneACCESS and kept in-frame rearrangements only. Not all clones are present; in checked studies, unresolved V genes account for under half, and no reason is known for the remainder. The sample has 35,000 to 55,000 clones on record, 79% of them singletons. The ten largest clones represent over 12% of the sample. Source: blood, taken at baseline. The receptor source for this set is an older man with non-small cell lung cancer.

This clone was seen a few times. The V and J genes are TRBV10-3 and TRBJ1-4; 10 bases map to TRBD1. Germline V lookup: CDR1 ENHRY, CDR2 SYGVKD. CDR3 length: 14 residues. V lost 8 bases, J lost 7 bases, and 7 bases stayed unmatched. The CDR3 sequence is CAIRGDRGGEKLFF. For the CDR3, the DNA is TGTGCCATCCGTGGGGACAGGGGCGGTGAAAAACTGTTTTTT.

This sequence joins TRBV6-5 and TRBJ1-5; D is unclear. The ends were cut back, 4 bases at V and 4 bases at J, with 14 bases in the middle. The germline CDR1 and CDR2 sequences are MNHEY and SVGAGI. This CDR3 comprises 15 residues. The CDR3 region is CASSLEFRGNQPQHF. CDR3 coding DNA: TGTGCCAGCAGTTTAGAATTCAGAGGGAATCAGCCCCAGCATTTT.

The rearrangement links TRBV9 to TRBJ2-3; the match to TRBD2 covers 8 bases. V lost 0 bases to trimming and J lost 4 bases; unmatched junction nucleotides: 7. CDR3 length: 16 residues. Germline V gives CDR1 SGDLS, CDR2 YYNGEE. The CDR3, as DNA: TGTGCCAGCAGCGTAGAACACGGGAGGGCCGCAGATACGCAGTATTTT. Its protein is CASSVEHGRAADTQYF.

Written as DNA, the CDR3 is TGTGCCAGCAGCGTTGGTCTGAGGCCGAACACTGAAGCTTTCTTT. Translated, it gives CASSVGLRPNTEAFF. V gene TRBV9 combines with J gene TRBJ1-1; the D is unclear. CDR1 and CDR2 from the germline V gene are SGDLS and YYNGEE. The CDR3 is 15 residues long. The ends were cut back, 2 bases at V and 1 base at J, with 12 bases in the middle.

A single count supports this clone. This chain connects TRBV6-5 to TRBJ1-1; TRBD1 aligns across 7 bases. Germline loops: CDR1 MNHEY, CDR2 SVGAGI. The CDR3 runs to 15 residues. The V gene end was trimmed by 7 bases and the J gene end by 4 bases; junction bases not matched to a gene: 12. CDR3 sequence reads: CASNTGATGRTEAFF. The DNA of the CDR3 is TGTGCCAGCAATACCGGTGCGACAGGGCGCACTGAAGCTTTCTTT.

The gene calls are TRBV5-4 and TRBJ1-2, with 8 bases matching TRBD1. Trimming took 2 bases from V and 8 from J; bases not matched to a gene: 11. The CDR3 extends over 15 amino acids. CDR1 and CDR2 from the germline V gene are SGHNT and YYREEE (reference sequence). The CDR3: CASSFEASTGAGYTF. The CDR3, as DNA: TGTGCCAGCAGCTTTGAGGCCTCGACAGGGGCCGGCTACACCTTC.

The V gene is TRBV5-8, the J gene TRBJ2-7; 9 positions agree with TRBD2. The CDR3 consists of 16 residues. Germline CDR1 reads SGHTS; CDR2 reads YDEGEE. V dropped 4 bases and J dropped 3; count of bases not matched to a gene: 11. The CDR3 DNA reads TGTGCCAGCAGCCCCCCGTTAGCGGGAGAAAACTACGAGCAGTACTTC. It specifies CASSPPLAGENYEQYF.

This clone was detected a few times. The J gene is TRBJ2-5, the V gene TRBV7-8; no reliable D call. This CDR3 region has 14 residues. V was cut by 3 bases and J by 5 bases, with 13 bases left in between. Per germline, CDR1 SGHVS and CDR2 FQNEAQ. The CDR3 loop is CASSLDPRAETQYF. For the CDR3, the DNA is TGTGCCAGCAGCTTGGACCCCCGGGCGGAGACCCAGTACTTC.

In DNA, the CDR3 is TGTGCCAGCAGTGAATCCTCCGGGACAGGGTTTTCACCCCTCCACTTT. It translates to CASSESSGTGFSPLHF. The rearrangement uses TRBV6-1 and TRBJ1-6; TRBD1 aligns across 9 bases. Germline CDR1 MNHNS, CDR2 SASEGT. The CDR3 sequence is 16 residues long. The junction had 8 bases not matched to a gene; V was cut back by 2 bases and J by 9 bases.

The chain recombines TRBV7-2 with TRBJ1-6; TRBD1 is a possible D gene (5 bases). The V end lost 1 base, the J end lost 13 bases, and 17 bases lay between the germline ends. Germline assignment: CDR1 SGHTA and CDR2 FQGNSA. CDR3 size: 15 residues. In DNA form, the CDR3 reads TGTGCCAGCAGCTTAGGGGCGGGGACCCAGTCGCCCCTCCACTTT. Translating it yields CASSLGAGTQSPLHF.

This chain joins TRBV27 and TRBJ2-7; TRBD2 aligns across 8 bases. In germline, CDR1 is MNHEY, CDR2 SMNVEV (reference sequence). With 1 base clipped from V and 7 bases from J, the junction kept 9 bases outside the gene matches. This CDR3 is built from 15 residues. This chain's CDR3 is CASSLFSGRGGEQYF. The DNA of the CDR3 is TGTGCCAGCAGTTTATTCAGCGGGAGAGGGGGTGAGCAGTACTTC.

J is TRBJ1-1 and V is TRBV4-1; D ambiguous. Trimming removed 4 bases from V and 5 bases from J, with 8 bases in between. The germline CDR1 and CDR2 sequences are MGHRA and YSYEKL. CDR3 length: 12 residues. The CDR3 DNA reads TGCGCCAGCAGCCTGGAGAGAACTGAAGCTTTCTTT. Amino acid sequence: CASSLERTEAFF.

Regarding this clone: Other DNA sequences in the sample encode the same CDR3. The genes are TRBV5-1 and TRBJ2-3, with TRBD2 matching 14 bases. Germline trimming cut 4 bases from V and 6 bases from J; bases unmatched to any gene: 7. The CDR3 runs 16 residues. CDR1 is SGHRS, CDR2 YFSETQ, per germline. CDR3 region: CASSPGTSGSGDTQYF. The CDR3 DNA follows: TGCGCCAGCAGCCCGGGGACTAGCGGGAGCGGGGATACGCAGTATTTT.

This chain connects TRBV5-8 to TRBJ2-1; D not certain. This CDR3 comprises 11 residues. Trimming left V 6 bases short and J 8 bases short, with 9 bases between. Germline V lookup: CDR1 SGHTS, CDR2 YDEGEE. CDR3 region: CASKGSYEQFF. The DNA of the CDR3 is TGTGCCAGCAAAGGATCGTATGAGCAGTTCTTC.

The chain combines TRBV7-8 with TRBJ1-1, with D unclear. This CDR3 has 15 amino acids. Germline V gene sequence: CDR1 SGHVS, CDR2 FQNEAQ. Trimming stripped 2 bases from V and 6 bases from J, with 16 bases between. CDR3 protein: CASSLWEEGWSEAFF. The CDR3 DNA is TGTGCCAGCAGCTTATGGGAGGAGGGATGGTCTGAAGCTTTCTTT.

The chain employs TRBV18 and TRBJ2-3, with D uncertain. From germline, CDR1 is KGHSH and CDR2 LQKENI. This CDR3 contains 16 residues. Trimming took 1 base from V and 6 from J, leaving 17 bases between them. CDR3 DNA: TGTGCCAGCTCACCACAACCGTATGAGCCGTACGATACGCAGTATTTT. The encoded protein is CASSPQPYEPYDTQYF.

The chain links TRBV5-1 to TRBJ2-7; 8 positions agree with TRBD1. The germline CDR1 and CDR2 sequences are SGHRS and YFSETQ. J gave up 3 bases and V 5 bases, and 4 bases lay outside the gene matches. This CDR3 region has 13 residues. Written as DNA, the CDR3 is TGCGCCAGCAGTTTAGACAGGGGCTACGAGCAGTACTTC. Translated, it gives CASSLDRGYEQYF.

Only a few counts were recorded for this clone. This chain connects TRBV2 to TRBJ2-2; 13 bases match TRBD2. The CDR3 has 15 residues. After removal of 6 bases from V and 5 bases from J, the junction contained 3 bases not matched to a gene. Looked up from germline, CDR1 is SNHLY and CDR2 is FYNNEI. The CDR3 bases are TGTGCCAGCAGGGGGACTAGCGGGGTTACCGGGGAGCTGTTTTTT. This codes for CASRGTSGVTGELFF.

The rearrangement links TRBV5-4 to TRBJ2-2; D perhaps matches TRBD2 (6 bases). The CDR3 is 15 residues long. Germline-derived CDR1 and CDR2 are SGHNT and YYREEE (reference sequence). Trimming shortened V by 5 bases and J by 2 bases, and 13 bases separated the two germline ends. The CDR3, as DNA: TGTGCCAGCAGTCCCGGGACTCTCAACACCGGGGAGCTGTTTTTT. This encodes CASSPGTLNTGELFF. Looking up the rest from reference TRBV5-4 and TRBJ2-2 gives the full variable domain: ETGVTQSPTHLIKTRGQQVTLRCSSQSGHNTVSWYQQALGQGPQFIFQYYREEENGRGNFPPRFSGLQFPNYSSELNVNALELDDSALYLCASSPGTLNTGELFFGEGSRLTVL.

CDR3 region: CASSPGTGGYNEQFF. The CDR3 DNA reads TGTGCCAGCAGCCCCGGGACAGGGGGTTACAATGAGCAGTTCTTC. The chain uses TRBV5-6 and TRBJ2-1; 11 nucleotides match TRBD1. This CDR3 is built from 15 residues. J was trimmed by 4 bases and V by 4 bases; bases with no gene match: 4. Germline-derived CDR1 and CDR2 are SGHDT and YYEEEE.

The chain uses TRBV7-2 and TRBJ2-5; 8 bases are a match to TRBD2. In germline, CDR1 is SGHTA, CDR2 FQGNSA. The CDR3 is 17 residues long. V trimming: 3 bases; J trimming: 4 bases; junction bases outside the gene matches: 13. DNA of the CDR3: TGTGCCAGCAGCTTCCCCGGTTCAGCGGGAGTTGGAGAGACCCAGTACTTC. Translating it yields CASSFPGSAGVGETQYF.

The V gene is TRBV27, the J gene TRBJ2-5; the D gene is possibly TRBD1 (6 bases). CDR3 size: 14 residues. CDR1 MNHEY and CDR2 SMNVEV come from the germline V gene (reference sequence). Trimming took 0 bases from V and 9 from J, leaving 14 bases between them. CDR3 DNA sequence: TGTGCCAGCAGTTTATCTGGACAGCCCAGGGCCCAGTACTTC. This codes for CASSLSGQPRAQYF.

The count of this clone is one. The chain combines TRBV5-8 with TRBJ1-4; D gene unclear. The length of the CDR3 is 12 residues. V lost 4 bases, J lost 5 bases, and 6 bases lay in between. Germline V CDR1 and CDR2: SGHTS, YDEGEE. The CDR3 here is CASSPSNEKLFF. The CDR3, as DNA: TGTGCCAGCAGCCCCTCAAATGAAAAACTGTTTTTT.

This clone was counted a few times. The chain couples TRBV2 to TRBJ1-5; no firm D call. Trimming took 5 bases from V and 3 from J, leaving 5 bases between them. This CDR3 contains 12 residues. Germline V gives CDR1 SNHLY, CDR2 FYNNEI. CDR3 bases: TGTGCCAGCAGTTCGACCAATCAGCCCCAGCATTTT. Protein product: CASSSTNQPQHF. The full variable domain, rest sourced from reference TRBV2 and TRBJ1-5, is EPEVTQTPSHQVTQMGQEVILRCVPISNHLYFYWYRQILGQKVEFLVSFYNNEISEKSEIFDDQFSVERPDGSNFTLKIRSTKLEDSAMYFCASSSTNQPQHFGDGTRLSIL.

This clone was seen only once. The chain uses TRBV6-5 and TRBJ2-1, with 9 bases identical to TRBD1. V lost 0 bases and J lost 6; bases outside the gene matches: 6. Looked up from germline, CDR1 is MNHEY and CDR2 is SVGAGI. The CDR3 runs to 16 residues. The CDR3 loop reads CASSYSIGTGPNEQFF. CDR3 nucleotide sequence: TGTGCCAGCAGTTACTCGATAGGGACAGGGCCCAATGAGCAGTTCTTC.

A few counts support this clone. V usage is TRBV28 and J usage is TRBJ1-2; no reliable D call. This CDR3 comprises 12 residues. Trimming removed 7 bases from V and 8 bases from J, with 14 bases in between. Germline CDR1 and CDR2: MDHEN and SYDVKM. The CDR3 here is CASTQWVGGYTF. CDR3 nucleotide sequence: TGTGCCAGCACCCAGTGGGTGGGAGGCTACACCTTC.

This chain connects TRBV29-1 to TRBJ2-3; TRBD2 aligns across 11 bases. This CDR3 is built from 12 residues. Germline CDR1 reads SQVTM; CDR2 reads ANQGSEA. V lost 7 bases to trimming and J lost 5 bases; unmatched junction nucleotides: 2. The CDR3 DNA reads TGCAGCGGGGGGACTAGCGGAGATACGCAGTATTTT. Translated, it gives CSGGTSGDTQYF.

The DNA for the CDR3 is TGTGCCAGCAGGGGGGAGGGACGCTCGGATGGCTACACCTTC. This gives the protein CASRGEGRSDGYTF. The gene calls are TRBV6-5 and TRBJ1-2; possible D gene TRBD1, 5 bases. Looked up from germline, CDR1 is MNHEY and CDR2 is SVGAGI. V lost 6 bases and J lost 6, with 17 bases in between. This CDR3 has 14 residues.

This clone turned up a few times. The chain couples TRBV30 to TRBJ1-1; D may be TRBD1 (6 bases). Looked up from germline, CDR1 is GTSNPN and CDR2 is SVGIG (reference sequence). Trimming pared 3 bases from V and 5 bases from J, leaving 13 bases between. There are 13 residues in the CDR3. In nucleotides, the CDR3 is TGTGCCTGGAGGGGCAGGGGTCGTACTGAAGCTTTCTTT. Translated, it gives CAWRGRGRTEAFF.

The sample holds a few counts of this clone. This chain connects TRBV6-1 to TRBJ1-2; D is possibly TRBD1 (5 bases). Germline V gene data show CDR1 as MNHNS and CDR2 as SASEGT. The V end was cut by 2 bases, the J end by 9 bases, with 16 bases between. The CDR3 consists of 14 residues. The CDR3 here is CASSENGGLKSYTF. CDR3 bases: TGTGCCAGCAGTGAAAACGGGGGATTGAAGAGCTACACCTTC.

The chain has TRBV10-2 and TRBJ1-3, with a tentative D call TRBD1 (5 bases). Germline V CDR1 and CDR2: WSHSY, SAAADI. There are 14 residues in the CDR3. The V end lost 9 bases, the J end lost 0 bases, and 12 bases lay between the germline ends. For the CDR3, the DNA is TGCGCCAGTGGGGGACGGTACTCTGGAAACACCATATATTTT. This gives the protein CASGGRYSGNTIYF.

The chain links TRBV11-3 to TRBJ1-1, with D perhaps TRBD1 (5 bases). Trimming stripped 5 bases from V and 1 base from J, with 8 bases between. CDR3 size: 13 residues. CDR1 SGHNT and CDR2 YENEEA come from the germline V gene. DNA for the CDR3: TGTGCCAGCAGCCTACAGGAGAACACTGAAGCTTTCTTT. Translated, it gives CASSLQENTEAFF. Combining the CDR3 with reference TRBV11-3 and TRBJ1-1 gives the whole variable domain EAGVVQSPRYKIIEKKQPVAFWCNPISGHNTLYWYLQNLGQGPELLIRYENEEAVDDSQLPKDRFSAERLKGVDSTLKIQPAELGDSAVYLCASSLQENTEAFFGQGTRLTVV.